The 13 T cell receptor beta chains in this list originate from one sample, sequenced in a study of identical twins. Via MiXCR, TCRdb re-called the 5' RACE reads, giving one row per CDR3 protein. The sample records fewer than 550,000 distinct CDR3 sequences, 13% to 15% being singletons. The data also belong to a second study, concerning yellow fever vaccine responses in identical twins.

Specimen: CD4+ T cells sorted from blood. These receptors were collected from a woman under 30 in good health.

The chain recombines TRBV2 with TRBJ2-1; D may be TRBD1 or TRBD2 (5 bases each). The germline gives CDR1 SNHLY, CDR2 FYNNEI. This CDR3 spans 16 amino acids. Trimming left V 2 bases short and J 4 bases short, with 15 bases between. CDR3 in DNA: TGTGCCAGCAGTGAAACCGGGGCCGGGAATTACAATGAGCAGTTCTTC. Its protein product is CASSETGAGNYNEQFF.

The rearrangement uses TRBV27 and TRBJ1-3; no definite D call. With 2 bases removed from V and 4 bases from J, the gap between germline ends came to 9 bases. Per the germline V gene, CDR1 is MNHEY and CDR2 is SMNVEV (reference sequence). The CDR3 sequence is 14 residues long. This CDR3 reads CASSLNLGGNTIYF. The CDR3 DNA sequence: TGTGCCAGCAGTTTAAACCTGGGCGGAAACACCATATATTTT.

This clonotype was counted only a few times. This sequence joins TRBV7-8 and TRBJ2-7; D not resolved. In germline, CDR1 is SGHVS, CDR2 FQNEAQ. V was cut by 1 base and J by 5 bases, with 9 bases left in between. The length of the CDR3 is 13 residues. CDR3 coding DNA: TGTGCCAGCAGCTTAGTGTCCGTGAACGAGCAGTACGTC. It translates to CASSLVSVNEQYV.

The chain couples TRBV20-1 to TRBJ2-1; the D is unclear. The CDR3 is 15 amino acids. CDR1 is DFQATT and CDR2 is SNEGSKA in the germline V gene (reference sequence). Trimming left V 0 bases short and J 7 bases short, with 16 bases between. As DNA, the CDR3 is TGCAGTGCTAGAGAGTTCAAAGTCGGCCTGAATGAGCAGTTCTTC. Amino acids: CSAREFKVGLNEQFF.

The sample holds a few counts of this clonotype. The chain recombines TRBV4-2 with TRBJ1-5, with 7 bases identical to TRBD1. V shed 0 bases and J 1 base; nucleotides not matched to a gene: 3. This CDR3 contains 16 residues. CDR1 and CDR2 (germline): LGHNA, YNFKEQ. The CDR3: CASSQEDRESNQPQHF. CDR3 bases: TGTGCCAGCAGCCAAGAAGACAGGGAGAGCAATCAGCCCCAGCATTTT.

The table lists this clonotype with many counts. The junction shows a germline mismatch at one end, possibly a read error. The J gene is TRBJ1-5, the V gene TRBV7-9; no reliable D call. Germline V CDR1 and CDR2: SEHNR, FQNEAQ (reference sequence). This CDR3 is built from 12 residues. CDR3 loop: CASSFSDQPQHF. The CDR3 nucleotides read TGTGCCAGCAGCTTTAGCGATCAGCCCCAGCATTTT.

The chain couples TRBV27 to TRBJ2-6; D call uncertain. This CDR3 is 17 amino acids long. The V gene lost 6 bases and the J gene lost 0 bases, with 15 bases spanning the gap. CDR1 MNHEY and CDR2 SMNVEV come from the germline V gene (reference sequence). This CDR3 is CASRYLPGTSGANVLTF. The DNA of the CDR3 is TGTGCCAGCAGATACTTACCAGGAACCTCTGGGGCCAACGTCCTGACTTTC.

The chain uses TRBV7-2 and TRBJ2-2, with D possibly matching TRBD2 (5 bases). The length of the CDR3 is 17 residues. CDR1 and CDR2 (germline): SGHTA, FQGNSA. Trimming took 3 bases from V and 2 from J, leaving 16 bases between them. CDR3 residues: CASSFPPRGVNTGELFF. The DNA for the CDR3 is TGTGCCAGCAGCTTTCCCCCTCGGGGAGTAAACACCGGGGAGCTGTTTTTT. Drawing the rest from reference TRBV7-2 and TRBJ2-2, the complete variable domain is GAGVSQSPSNKVTEKGKDVELRCDPISGHTALYWYRQSLGQGLEFLIYFQGNSAPDKSGLPSDRFSAERTGGSVSTLTIQRTQQEDSAVYLCASSFPPRGVNTGELFFGEGSRLTVL.

This chain connects TRBV19 to TRBJ2-7; TRBD1 matches at 8 bases. Losses at the gene ends were 3 bases for V and 3 bases for J; bases not matched to a gene: 7. The CDR3 runs to 15 residues. Germline values: CDR1 LNHDA, CDR2 SQIVND (reference sequence). Here the CDR3 DNA reads TGTGCCAGTAGTATCTCCGCGGGACAGGACTACGAGCAGTACTTC. Its translation is CASSISAGQDYEQYF.

This clonotype has more than one count but fewer than ten. This chain connects TRBV28 to TRBJ1-5; D gene ambiguous. Deletions cut 3 bases from V and 6 bases from J, with 6 bases between. The germline V gene encodes CDR1 MDHEN and CDR2 SYDVKM. The CDR3 has 12 amino acids. CDR3 bases: TGTGCCAGCAGTTTTCGGACTCAGCCCCAGCATTTT. Amino acids: CASSFRTQPQHF.

The chain joins TRBV5-1 to TRBJ2-1; D is perhaps TRBD2 (6 bases). CDR1 and CDR2 from the germline V gene are SGHRS and YFSETQ. The CDR3 contains 15 residues. V dropped 5 bases and J dropped 4 bases, with 16 bases sitting between them. The CDR3 sequence is CASRTQAGPYNEQFF. Written as DNA, the CDR3 is TGCGCCAGCAGAACCCAGGCGGGACCATACAATGAGCAGTTCTTC.

The rearrangement uses TRBV24-1 and TRBJ2-1; 8 bases agree with TRBD1. This CDR3 has 13 amino acids. J gave up 3 bases and V 9 bases, and 3 bases lay outside the gene matches. CDR1 and CDR2 (germline): KGHDR, SFDVKD. The CDR3 region is CATAGGYYNEQFF. The CDR3 DNA reads as TGTGCCACCGCAGGGGGCTACTACAATGAGCAGTTCTTC.

This clonotype was detected only a few times. The chain carries TRBV2 and TRBJ2-5; a possible D gene is TRBD2 (6 bases). Germline assignment: CDR1 SNHLY and CDR2 FYNNEI. The CDR3 has 13 residues. Trimming took 2 bases from V and 5 from J, leaving 9 bases between them. CDR3 nucleotides: TGTGCCAGCAGTGAACCGGGAGTGGAGACCCAGTACTTC. Residues: CASSEPGVETQYF.